This is a list of T cell receptor beta chains from one sample in a study of molecular identifiers for immune sequencing clone quantification. TCRdb redid the calling of the PCR reads with MiXCR, one entry per CDR3 protein. The sample includes 40,000 to 50,000 distinct CDR3 sequences, under 25% of them seen just once. Input material: naive CD8+ T cells from blood, with Jurkat cell RNA spiked in. These receptors originate from a human donor in good health. Some libraries in this study had Jurkat cell RNA spiked in. Each CDR3 is given without its conserved first and last residue. The order of the fields is J gene, V gene, CDR3 protein.

TRBJ2-7 TRBV7-2 ASSLVARFY
TRBJ1-6 TRBV7-6 ASSLDAEFGSPLH
TRBJ2-7 TRBV11-3 ASSGGGVLDEQY
TRBJ2-7 TRBV27 ASSPRDRDYEQY
TRBJ2-7 TRBV5-4 ASSLREAPYEQY
TRBJ1-1 TRBV29-1 SVEVVGLDTEAF
TRBJ2-2 TRBV23-1 ASRVSNTGELF
TRBJ2-7 TRBV4-3 ASSAGTGNLYEQY
TRBJ1-1 TRBV11-2 ASSFYEQGAF
TRBJ2-1 TRBV30 AWRARLAGAHNEQF
TRBJ2-5 TRBV3-1 ASSQDLWDGNQETQY
TRBJ2-1 TRBV7-8 ASSSAIPSSEQF
TRBJ1-5 TRBV28 ASRGPTGDNSNQPQH
TRBJ2-3 TRBV15 ATSSSPDTQY
TRBJ2-7 TRBV3-2 ASSQGPQRDDYEQY
TRBJ2-7 TRBV6-2/TRBV6-3 ASSPGQNYEQY